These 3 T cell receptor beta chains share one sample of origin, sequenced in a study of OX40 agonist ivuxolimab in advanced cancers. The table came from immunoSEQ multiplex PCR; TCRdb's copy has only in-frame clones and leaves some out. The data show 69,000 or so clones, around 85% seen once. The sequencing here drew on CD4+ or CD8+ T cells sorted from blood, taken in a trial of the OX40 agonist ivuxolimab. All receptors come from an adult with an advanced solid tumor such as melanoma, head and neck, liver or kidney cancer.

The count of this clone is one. The CDR3 sequence: CASKLDRDYANTGELFF. The CDR3 nucleotides read TGTGCCAGCAAATTAGACAGGGACTACGCGAACACCGGGGAGCTGTTTTTT. The chain combines TRBV2 with TRBJ2-2, with D perhaps given as TRBD1 or TRBD2 (7 bases each). Germline assignment: CDR1 SNHLY and CDR2 FYNNEI. This CDR3 contains 17 residues. The germline V and J ends were trimmed by 7 bases and 0 bases, with 18 bases remaining between them.

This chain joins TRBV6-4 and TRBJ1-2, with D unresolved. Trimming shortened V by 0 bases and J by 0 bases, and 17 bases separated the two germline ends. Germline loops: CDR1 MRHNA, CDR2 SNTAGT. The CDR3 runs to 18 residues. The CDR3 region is CASSDSREPRAPNYGYTF. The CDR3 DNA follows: TGTGCCAGCAGTGACTCAAGAGAACCGAGGGCACCTAACTATGGCTACACCTTC.

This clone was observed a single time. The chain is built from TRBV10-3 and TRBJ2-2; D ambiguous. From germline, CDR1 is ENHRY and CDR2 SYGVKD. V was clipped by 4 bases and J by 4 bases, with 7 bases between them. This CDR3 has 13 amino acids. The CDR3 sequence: CAISGLPTGELFF. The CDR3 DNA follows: TGTGCCATCAGTGGGCTACCCACCGGGGAGCTGTTTTTT.